A single sample gave rise to the 24 T cell receptor beta chains below, sequenced in a study of glioma-infiltrating T cells after dendritic cell vaccination. Clones were sequenced by immunoSEQ multiplex PCR, and TCRdb holds only the in-frame ones, with some missing. The data show tens of thousands of clones, about nine tenths seen once. The sample's time point: after dendritic cell vaccination, including at tumor progression/relapse. The starting material was blood, obtained after dendritic cell vaccination. Receptors were obtained from a human donor with glioblastoma.

This chain links TRBV19 with TRBJ2-1; TRBD1 aligns across 12 bases. The germline V gene has CDR1 LNHDA and CDR2 SQIVND (reference sequence). The V gene end was trimmed by 7 bases and the J gene end by 4 bases; junction bases not matched to a gene: 2. CDR3 length: 14 amino acids. DNA for the CDR3: TGTGCCAGTACGGGACAGGGGGCGTACAATGAGCAGTTCTTC. This sequence encodes CASTGQGAYNEQFF.

This clone has just one count. This chain connects TRBV1 to TRBJ2-2; TRBD2, the table's D call, was not compared with the DNA. TRBV1 is noted as a pseudogene. This CDR3 comprises 20 residues. CDR3 region: CTSSQPTTSGGNRGTGELFF. The DNA for the CDR3 is TGCACCAGCAGCCAGCCCACGACTAGCGGGGGAAACCGGGGCACCGGGGAGCTGTTTTTT.

This sequence joins TRBV6-5 and TRBJ2-5; 10 positions match TRBD1. CDR1 and CDR2 (germline): MNHEY, SVGAGI. Trimming cost V 10 bases and J 4 bases; bases outside gene matches: 6. The CDR3 covers 13 residues. This CDR3 reads CATRQGAAETQYF. DNA of the CDR3: TGTGCCACTCGACAGGGGGCGGCAGAGACCCAGTACTTC.

This chain joins TRBV5-6 and TRBJ2-7, with D tentatively TRBD1 (5 bases). CDR1 is SGHDT and CDR2 is YYEEEE in the germline V gene. The CDR3 extends over 15 amino acids. With 9 bases removed from V and 2 bases from J, the gap between germline ends came to 21 bases. CDR3 DNA sequence: TGTGCCATCTCTCGATGGGGCTATACTACCTACGAGCAGTACTTC. It is translated as CAISRWGYTTYEQYF.

The chain carries TRBV2 and TRBJ2-2, with 8 bases fitting TRBD1. This CDR3 has 13 amino acids. Looked up from germline, CDR1 is SNHLY and CDR2 is FYNNEI. Trimming at V came to 6 bases and at J to 7 bases, leaving 4 bases not matched to a gene. Here the CDR3 DNA reads TGTGCCAGCAGGGGGGACAGGTTCGGGGAGCTGTTTTTT. Its translation: CASRGDRFGELFF.

The chain joins TRBV5-5 to TRBJ1-1; weak D call: TRBD1 (6 bases). The germline V gene has CDR1 SGHKS and CDR2 YYEKEE (reference sequence). V lost 4 bases and J lost 5, with 12 bases in between. The CDR3 consists of 13 residues. The CDR3 sequence: CASSITGFTEAFF. The CDR3 DNA reads TGTGCCAGCAGCATAACAGGGTTTACTGAAGCTTTCTTT.

The rearrangement links TRBV7-3 to TRBJ2-2; D perhaps matches TRBD1 (6 bases). The CDR3 runs to 16 residues. V was clipped by 1 base and J by 4 bases, with 13 bases between them. Germline V CDR1 and CDR2: SGHTA, FQGTGA. CDR3 amino acids: CASSLIPVRGTGELFF. The DNA of the CDR3 is TGTGCCAGCAGCTTAATTCCCGTCAGGGGCACCGGGGAGCTGTTTTTT.

V gene TRBV5-1 combines with J gene TRBJ2-1; the match to TRBD1 covers 7 bases. CDR1 SGHRS and CDR2 YFSETQ come from the germline V gene. Trimming removed 4 bases from V and 7 bases from J; junction bases left unmatched: 8. CDR3 length: 14 amino acids. The CDR3 spells CASSPADRTNEQFF. The CDR3 region has the DNA TGCGCCAGCAGCCCGGCGGACAGGACAAATGAGCAGTTCTTC.

A note on this clone: Distinct nucleotide sequences in the sample also encode this CDR3. This chain connects TRBV2 to TRBJ2-2; TRBD1 is a possible D gene (6 bases). The CDR3 consists of 15 residues. Germline V gene sequence: CDR1 SNHLY, CDR2 FYNNEI. V dropped 6 bases and J dropped 4 bases, with 15 bases sitting between them. Here the CDR3 DNA reads TGTGCCAGCAGCGTAAGGGGACAAACCACCGGGGAGCTGTTTTTT. The encoded protein is CASSVRGQTTGELFF.

This clone showed up just once. This chain joins TRBV6-5 and TRBJ1-5; D possibly corresponds to TRBD1 (5 bases). With 4 bases removed from V and 7 bases from J, the gap between germline ends came to 17 bases. The germline CDR1 and CDR2 sequences are MNHEY and SVGAGI. The length of the CDR3 is 15 residues. The DNA of the CDR3 is TGTGCCAGCAGTTCCGACCGGTTTGGGGGGCAGCCCCAGCATTTT. As protein: CASSSDRFGGQPQHF.

This chain uses TRBV28 with TRBJ1-5, with D hard to call. CDR1 and CDR2 from the germline V gene are MDHEN and SYDVKM. The CDR3 is 15 amino acids. With 5 bases removed from V and 3 bases from J, the gap between germline ends came to 14 bases. The CDR3 coding sequence is TGTGCCAGCAGTAGCGTGGAAGGAGACAATCAGCCCCAGCATTTT. It codes for CASSSVEGDNQPQHF.

This chain uses TRBV18 with TRBJ2-7; D may be TRBD2 (5 bases). The CDR3 covers 12 residues. The V end lost 3 bases, the J end lost 4 bases, and 7 bases lay between the germline ends. Per germline, CDR1 KGHSH and CDR2 LQKENI. The CDR3 coding sequence is TGTGCCAGCTCACCTCAGCGGTACGAGCAGTACTTC. Protein sequence: CASSPQRYEQYF. The full variable domain, its missing parts supplied by reference TRBV18 and TRBJ2-7, is NAGVMQNPRHLVRRRGQEARLRCSPMKGHSHVYWYRQLPEEGLKFMVYLQKENIIDESGMPKERFSAEFPKEGPSILRIQQVVRGDSAAYFCASSPQRYEQYFGPGTRLTVT.

This clone appeared a few times. V is TRBV21-1 and J is TRBJ2-7; no DNA check was done on the table's D call, TRBD1. TRBV21-1 represents a pseudogene. The CDR3 runs to 16 residues. CDR3 in DNA: TGTGCCAGGAAGGATCCGGGACAGGGGGCTCGGGTCGAGCAGTACTTC. This translates into CARKDPGQGARVEQYF.

The gene calls are TRBV4-3 and TRBJ2-3; D unresolved. Germline CDR1 LGHNA, CDR2 YSLEER. V was trimmed by 1 base and J by 3 bases, leaving 11 bases between them. The CDR3 runs 15 residues. The CDR3 sequence: CASSQGWPTTDTQYF. The CDR3 nucleotides read TGCGCCAGCAGCCAAGGCTGGCCGACTACAGATACGCAGTATTTT.

At least ten counts were recorded for this clone. The chain carries TRBV29-1 and TRBJ2-7; TRBD2 might be the D (6 bases). The CDR3 totals 12 residues. The V end lost 4 bases, the J end lost 4 bases, and 11 bases lay between the germline ends. Germline V lookup: CDR1 SQVTM, CDR2 ANQGSEA. CDR3 DNA: TGCAGCGTTGGTTCGGGGGAGTACGAGCAGTACTTC. The encoded protein is CSVGSGEYEQYF.

The CDR3 region has the DNA TGTGCCAGCAGCCGCACTAGCGGGAGGCCCTACGAGCAGTACTTC. Amino acid sequence: CASSRTSGRPYEQYF. This sequence joins TRBV7-9 and TRBJ2-7, with TRBD2 identical over 12 bases. The CDR3 has 15 residues. From germline, CDR1 is SEHNR and CDR2 FQNEAQ (reference sequence). With 5 bases clipped from V and 2 bases from J, the junction kept 4 bases outside the gene matches. Using reference TRBV7-9 and TRBJ2-7 for the parts outside the CDR3, the full variable domain is DTGVSQNPRHKITKRGQNVTFRCDPISEHNRLYWYRQTLGQGPEFLTYFQNEAQLEKSRLLSDRFSAERPKGSFSTLEIQRTEQGDSAMYLCASSRTSGRPYEQYFGPGTRLTVT.

V usage is TRBV27 and J usage is TRBJ1-2; 8 bases align to TRBD1. The V gene's germline CDR1 is MNHEY and CDR2 SMNVEV (reference sequence). Trimming at V came to 5 bases and at J to 4 bases, leaving 9 bases not matched to a gene. The CDR3 loop spans 15 amino acids. The DNA for the CDR3 is TGTGCCAGCAGTCTAGGGGTGGACAGGGCCTATGGCTACACCTTC. Encoded protein: CASSLGVDRAYGYTF.

The rearrangement uses TRBV11-1 and TRBJ1-2; 10 nucleotides agree with TRBD1. Trimming removed 7 bases from V and 5 bases from J; junction bases left unmatched: 10. Germline CDR1 reads SGHAT; CDR2 reads FQDESV (reference sequence). This CDR3 is built from 15 residues. The CDR3 DNA sequence: TGTGCCAGCACCGTCCACGGGACAGGGGATTATGGCTACACCTTC. The encoded protein is CASTVHGTGDYGYTF.

This clone was picked up one time. The chain joins TRBV2 to TRBJ2-2; D ambiguous. The germline CDR1 and CDR2 sequences are SNHLY and FYNNEI. V lost 4 bases, J lost 2 bases, and 5 bases lay in between. CDR3 length: 13 amino acids. CDR3 DNA sequence: TGTGCCAGCAGTGGCGATAACACCGGGGAGCTGTTTTTT. Its translation is CASSGDNTGELFF.

A single count supports this clone. The V and J genes are TRBV7-6 and TRBJ1-5; D remains ambiguous. V lost 5 bases and J 7 bases, leaving 12 bases between the germline ends. The V gene's germline CDR1 is SGHVS and CDR2 FNYEAQ. The CDR3 spans 13 residues. This CDR3 reads CASSQELGQPQHF. The CDR3 DNA reads as TGTGCCAGCAGCCAGGAACTAGGGCAGCCCCAGCATTTT.

The chain has TRBV6-1 and TRBJ2-1; D is unclear. Trimming cost V 4 bases and J 5 bases, with 6 bases left between them. CDR3 length: 12 amino acids. Germline loops: CDR1 MNHNS, CDR2 SASEGT. The CDR3 sequence is CASSVSHNEQFF. CDR3 DNA sequence: TGTGCCAGCAGTGTTTCTCACAATGAGCAGTTCTTC.

This chain connects TRBV5-1 to TRBJ1-6; the D is unclear. The V end was cut by 3 bases, the J end by 6 bases, with 7 bases between. The CDR3 runs to 13 residues. Looked up from germline, CDR1 is SGHRS and CDR2 is YFSETQ. The CDR3, as DNA: TGCGCCAGCAGCTCTGGAGGTAATTCACCCCTCCACTTT. Protein: CASSSGGNSPLHF.

This clone was counted a single time. The chain joins TRBV5-1 to TRBJ2-4; 8 bases are shared with TRBD1. CDR1 SGHRS and CDR2 YFSETQ come from the germline V gene. This CDR3 contains 14 residues. The V segment lost 4 bases and the J segment 8 bases; nucleotides outside the gene matches: 8. Here the CDR3 reads CASSRDRGSDIQYF. In DNA, the CDR3 is TGCGCCAGCAGCCGAGACAGGGGTTCTGACATTCAGTACTTC.

The rearrangement links TRBV9 to TRBJ1-4; 8 bases match TRBD1. This CDR3 is built from 16 residues. V lost 2 bases, J lost 2 bases, and 5 bases stayed unmatched. Germline V lookup: CDR1 SGDLS, CDR2 YYNGEE. For the CDR3, the DNA is TGTGCCAGCAGCGTTTCGGACAGGGTTACTAATGAAAAACTGTTTTTT. Protein product: CASSVSDRVTNEKLFF.